This paragraph covers one T cell receptor (beta chain) sequence. What it binds is not known. The data were obtained in a study of shared clonotypes between healthy human individuals. At the deep level, the assay was run. The table came from immunoSEQ multiplex PCR; TCRdb's copy has only in-frame clones and leaves some out. The sample shows around 2,000,000 clones, roughly 94% of them seen only once. CDR1 SGHVS and CDR2 FNYEAQ come from the germline V gene. Trimming stripped 6 bases from V and 9 bases from J, with 18 bases between. This CDR3 is 14 amino acids long. The study's findings and limits: Sharing of clonotypes among donors was expected to vary with sequencing depth.

Naive-designated CD8 cells lacked CD45RO, were positively enriched for CCR7, and omitted terminally differentiated effector memory CD45RA+ cells. Donors comprised healthy HIV-negative adults lacking recent acute infections or vaccinations. The chain has TRBV7-6 and TRBJ1-3; D might be TRBD1 (6 bases). The TCR originated in a man between 18 and 35 years old in good health. The specimen was naive CD8+ T cells sorted from blood. CDR3 loop: CASSPGEAITTIYF. CDR3 DNA: TGTGCCAGCAGTCCAGGGGAAGCGATAACCACCATATATTTT.